This paragraph reports one T cell receptor (beta chain). What it recognizes is unknown. PCR employed 60 Vbeta and 13 Jbeta primers. The protocol was immunoSEQ multiplex PCR, while the TCRdb copy is restricted to in-frame clones and leaves out a portion. The sample lists under 80,000 clones, over 60% occurring once. Participants comprised healthy donors of bone marrow. The data are from a study of cytomegalovirus exposure and HLA in healthy donors. Turning to the study itself: A prior analysis found about 110 million unique TCR beta sequences from roughly 180 million T cells.

Findings and limits, study-wide: Certain indistinguishable V segments, among them TRBV6-2 and TRBV6-3, were excluded. According to a later analysis, donors in an Asian-associated ancestry cluster reportedly had fewer N-insertions than the approximately 670-donor mean.

The CDR3 consists of 14 residues. The sample was PBMCs. V usage is TRBV21-1 and J usage is TRBJ1-1; the D call of TRBD1 is as the table states it, not checked on the DNA. TRBV21-1 is termed a pseudogene. This sequence was found in a young woman in good health and CMV-seronegative. This CDR3 is CASKKTGGNTEAFF. CDR3 nucleotide sequence: TGTGCCAGCAAAAAGACAGGGGGCAACACTGAAGCTTTCTTT.